The sequence of this T cell receptor beta chain was determined in a study of blood T cell repertoires in COVID-19. At the level of the study: Samples representing acute and convalescent COVID-19 were sourced from the United States, Italy and Spain. PBMCs, B-cell-depleted T cells, or T cells provided the cDNA or gDNA that made up the material.

Seattle enrolled patients during active infection and tracked them longitudinally. Per the original data handling: Nucleated cell number was recorded as an estimate derived from reference gene primer amplification. The data were produced by immunoSEQ multiplex PCR, yet TCRdb's version contains in-frame clones alone and is incomplete. V and J calls and clone size are copied from that table; D and trimming were computed from the DNA. Counted here are over 200,000 clones, over 80% occurring once; the ten biggest clones make up approximately 2.4%. The CDR3 runs to 15 residues. Germline-derived CDR1 and CDR2 are LGHDT and YNNKEL (reference sequence). Trimming shortened V by 2 bases and J by 6 bases, and 14 bases separated the two germline ends.

V gene TRBV3-1 (or the pseudogene TRBV3-2) combines with J gene TRBJ1-5, with D possibly matching TRBD1 (6 bases). The sequence derives from a man aged 25-45 years with COVID-19, enrolled during active disease. The sequencing sample was made of peripheral blood. The chain's CDR3 is CASSQFGQTTQPQHF. CDR3 nucleotides: TGTGCCAGCAGCCAATTTGGACAGACCACTCAGCCCCAGCATTTT.